The rows below give T cell receptor beta chains drawn from one sample of a study of blood T cell repertoires in COVID-19. The protocol was immunoSEQ multiplex PCR, while the TCRdb copy is restricted to in-frame clones and leaves out a portion. The sample lists under 150,000 clones, 79% occurring once. Sequencing was done on a sample of peripheral blood. The receptors stem from a man between 45 and 60 years old with active or convalescent COVID-19. The CDR3 runs from the conserved cysteine through the conserved F or W. Fields, in order: clone size, V gene, CDR3 length, D gene, J gene, CDR3 DNA, CDR3 protein. The D gene is left open where the match is weak. The size of a clone is reported for some rows only, either as once, few or many, or as a class for expanded clones.

>.|TRBV27|14|.|TRBJ1-4
TGTGCCAGCAGTTTCTGGGGGCCTAATGAAAAACTGTTTTTT
CASSFWGPNEKLFF
>.|TRBV27|16|TRBD2|TRBJ2-2
TGTGCCAGCAGTCACTCAGCGGGAGGGCGCACCGGGGAGCTGTTTTTT
CASSHSAGGRTGELFF
>.|TRBV3-1/TRBV3-2|16|TRBD2|TRBJ2-7
TGTGCCAGCAGCCCCGCGGGACTAGCGGGCGTCTTTGGGCAGTACTTC
CASSPAGLAGVFGQYF
>few|TRBV28|15|.|TRBJ2-3
TGTGCCAGCAGCCCCCTCGGCGGTTTCACAGATACGCAGTATTTT
CASSPLGGFTDTQYF
>.|TRBV5-6|16|.|TRBJ2-4
.
CASRFGPGVHENIQYF
>.|TRBV9|15|TRBD2|TRBJ2-2
TGTGCCAGCAGCGTAGTAAGCGGGAAGGGCGGGGAGCTGTTTTTT
CASSVVSGKGGELFF
>.|TRBV19|15|TRBD2|TRBJ2-3
TGTGCCAGTAGGACGCCGACTAGCGGGAGGGATACGCAGTATTTT
CASRTPTSGRDTQYF
>.|TRBV30|14|.|TRBJ1-2
TGTGCCTGGAGTGTTCCGACAGGCTTCAGGGGCTACACCTTC
CAWSVPTGFRGYTF
>.|TRBV27|12|.|TRBJ1-6
TGTGCCAGCAGTTCCGAGTATTCACCCCTCCACTTT
CASSSEYSPLHF
>few|TRBV29-1|12|.|TRBJ2-7
TGCAGCGCCAGGTTGAGCTCCTACGAGCAGTACTTC
CSARLSSYEQYF
>.|TRBV6-1|15|.|TRBJ2-3
TGTGCCAGCAGTGAAGAGGGCCTAGCGCTAGATACGCAGTATTTT
CASSEEGLALDTQYF
>.|TRBV10-1|15|TRBD2|TRBJ2-1
TGCGCCAGCAGTGAGTCGGCGGGAGCCTTATATGAGCAGTTCTTC
CASSESAGALYEQFF
>few|TRBV10-2|16|TRBD2|TRBJ2-7
TGCGCCAGCAGTGACCCCCGGACTAGCGGGAGCTTCGAGCAGTACTTC
CASSDPRTSGSFEQYF
>.|TRBV27|14|.|TRBJ1-4
TGTGCCAGCATGCCCTTAGCCCTTGGCGAAAAACTGTTTTTT
CASMPLALGEKLFF
>.|TRBV29-1|10|.|TRBJ2-2
TGCAGCGTTGCCGCCGGGGAGCTGTTTTTT
CSVAAGELFF
>.|TRBV28|16|TRBD1|TRBJ1-3
TGTGCCAGCAGTATAGACAGGGGGCTCTCTGGAAACACCATATATTTT
CASSIDRGLSGNTIYF
>.|TRBV7-6|13|TRBD2|TRBJ2-1
TGTGCCAGCAGCTTAGTAGCGGGGAATGAGCAGTTCTTC
CASSLVAGNEQFF
>.|TRBV19|15|TRBD2|TRBJ2-7
TGTGCCACCACGGGGATGGGACTAGCGGGAAACGAGCAGTACTTC
CATTGMGLAGNEQYF
>.|TRBV18|15|.|TRBJ2-3
TGTGCCAGCTCTCCTAGCGTAACCGCCACAGATACGCAGTATTTT
CASSPSVTATDTQYF
>.|TRBV29-1|11|.|TRBJ1-4
TGCAGCGTTGAACTTAATGAAAAACTGTTTTTT
CSVELNEKLFF
>.|TRBV2|16|TRBD1|TRBJ2-3
TGTGCCAGCAGTTATTGGACAGGGCAAGGAGCAGATACGCAGTATTTT
CASSYWTGQGADTQYF
>.|TRBV19|16|TRBD2|TRBJ2-1
TGTGCCAGCCGCCCCCGAGCGGGAGCGGGTTACAATGAGCAGTTCTTC
CASRPRAGAGYNEQFF
>few|TRBV5-1|13|.|TRBJ1-1
TGCGCCAGCAGCTCGGAACCTAGCACTGAAGCTTTCTTT
CASSSEPSTEAFF
>.|TRBV19|14|.|TRBJ1-2
TGTGCCAGTAGTATAGATCGTGGAGGGAGCGGCTACACCTTC
CASSIDRGGSGYTF
>.|TRBV2|16|TRBD2|TRBJ2-5
TGTGCCAGCAGTCCACTAGCGGGAGTGGGGGGAGTGACCCAGTACTTC
CASSPLAGVGGVTQYF
>.|TRBV3-1/TRBV3-2|14|.|TRBJ2-7
TGTGCCAGCAGCCAGGAGCCCTCGAGTAGAGGGCAGTACTTC
CASSQEPSSRGQYF
>.|TRBV11-3|14|.|TRBJ2-2
TGTGCCAGCAGCTCCAGGGGGGTTACCGGGGAGCTGTTTTTT
CASSSRGVTGELFF
>.|TRBV28|14|TRBD2|TRBJ2-7
TGTGCCAGCCTCTCGGGAGGGAGATCGTACGAGCAGTACTTC
CASLSGGRSYEQYF
>.|TRBV5-1|14|TRBD1|TRBJ2-7
TGCGCCAGCAGCTGGGGACAGGGGAGCTACGAGCAGTACTTC
CASSWGQGSYEQYF
>.|TRBV9|15|.|TRBJ2-5
TGTGCCAGCAGCGAGGAGACTGGTTACCAAGAGACCCAGTACTTC
CASSEETGYQETQYF
>.|TRBV10-3|16|TRBD1|TRBJ2-5
TGTGCCATCAGTGAAGGGGTGGGACAGGGGGGAGAGACCCAGTACTTC
CAISEGVGQGGETQYF
>.|TRBV28|14|TRBD1|TRBJ2-7
TGTGCCAGCACTCGGGACAGGGGCAAGGACGAGCAGTACTTC
CASTRDRGKDEQYF
>.|TRBV21-1|16|.|TRBJ2-3
TGTGCCAGCAGCAGACTAGGGACTAGCTCAACAGATACGCAGTATTTT
CASSRLGTSSTDTQYF
>.|TRBV27|15|TRBD1|TRBJ1-4
TGTGCCAGCAGTTCCGAGGGGGCTTGGAGAGAAAAACTGTTTTTT
CASSSEGAWREKLFF